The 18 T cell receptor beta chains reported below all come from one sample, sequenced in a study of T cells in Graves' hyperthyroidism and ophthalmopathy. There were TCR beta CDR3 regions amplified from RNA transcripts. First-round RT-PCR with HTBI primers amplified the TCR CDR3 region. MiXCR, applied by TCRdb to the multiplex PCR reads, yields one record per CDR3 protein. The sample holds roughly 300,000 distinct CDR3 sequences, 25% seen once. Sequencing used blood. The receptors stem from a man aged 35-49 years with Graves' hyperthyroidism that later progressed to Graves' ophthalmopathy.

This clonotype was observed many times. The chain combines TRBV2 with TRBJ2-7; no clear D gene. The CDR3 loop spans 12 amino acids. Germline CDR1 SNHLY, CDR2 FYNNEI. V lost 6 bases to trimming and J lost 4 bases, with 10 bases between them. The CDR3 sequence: CASRLNGYEQYF. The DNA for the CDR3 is TGTGCCAGCAGGCTGAATGGGTACGAGCAGTACTTC.

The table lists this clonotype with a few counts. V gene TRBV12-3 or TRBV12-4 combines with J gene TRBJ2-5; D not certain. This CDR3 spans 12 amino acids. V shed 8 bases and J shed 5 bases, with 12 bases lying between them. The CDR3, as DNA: TGTGCCAGCTCCCCCCTCGGGGAGACCCAGTACTTC. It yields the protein CASSPLGETQYF.

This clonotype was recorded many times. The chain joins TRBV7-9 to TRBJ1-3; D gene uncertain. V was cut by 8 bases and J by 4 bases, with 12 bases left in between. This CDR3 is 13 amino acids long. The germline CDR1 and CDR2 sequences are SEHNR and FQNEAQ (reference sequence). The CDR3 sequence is CASGPDAGNTIYF. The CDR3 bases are TGTGCCAGCGGACCAGATGCGGGAAACACCATATATTTT.

The CDR3 coding sequence is TGCAGTGCTATTGGGACTAGCGGGAAGGCCAAAGAGACCCAGTACTTC. This codes for CSAIGTSGKAKETQYF. The chain recombines TRBV20-1 with TRBJ2-5; 13 nucleotides line up with TRBD2. The V gene end was trimmed by 4 bases and the J gene end by 3 bases; junction bases not matched to a gene: 8. The CDR3 has 16 residues. Germline CDR1 reads DFQATT; CDR2 reads SNEGSKA (reference sequence).

The CDR3 is CSARITGALGEQYF. CDR3 bases: TGCAGTGCTAGAATAACAGGGGCTTTGGGGGAGCAGTACTTC. The genes are TRBV20-1 and TRBJ2-7; 7 nucleotides match TRBD1. CDR3 length equals 14 residues. CDR1 and CDR2 (germline): DFQATT, SNEGSKA (reference sequence). The trim removed 2 bases at V and 7 bases at J, leaving 11 bases unmatched.

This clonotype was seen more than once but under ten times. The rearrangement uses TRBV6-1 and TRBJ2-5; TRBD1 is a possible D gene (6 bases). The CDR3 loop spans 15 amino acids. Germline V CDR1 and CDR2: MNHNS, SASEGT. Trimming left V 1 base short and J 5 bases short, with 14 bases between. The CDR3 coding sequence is TGTGCCAGCAGTGAAGAGGGGACAAGAATGGAGACCCAGTACTTC. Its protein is CASSEEGTRMETQYF.

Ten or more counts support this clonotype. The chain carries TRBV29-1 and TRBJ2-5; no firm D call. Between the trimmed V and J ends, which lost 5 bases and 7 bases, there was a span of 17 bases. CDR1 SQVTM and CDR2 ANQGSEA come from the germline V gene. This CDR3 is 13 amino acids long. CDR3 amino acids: CSVKFLRPRTQYF. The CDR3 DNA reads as TGCAGCGTTAAATTTCTGCGGCCCAGGACCCAGTACTTC.

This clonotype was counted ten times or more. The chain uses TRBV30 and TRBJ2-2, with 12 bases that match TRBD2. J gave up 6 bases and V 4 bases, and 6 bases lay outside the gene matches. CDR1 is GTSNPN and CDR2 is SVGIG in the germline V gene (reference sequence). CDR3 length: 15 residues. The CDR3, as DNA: TGTGCCTGGACCCGACTAGCGGGAGTAGCCGGGGAGCTGTTTTTT. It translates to CAWTRLAGVAGELFF.

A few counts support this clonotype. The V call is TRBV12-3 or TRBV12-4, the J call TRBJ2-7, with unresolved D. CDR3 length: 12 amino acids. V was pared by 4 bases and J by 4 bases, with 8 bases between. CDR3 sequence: CASSWSPYEQYF. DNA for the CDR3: TGTGCCAGCAGTTGGTCTCCTTACGAGCAGTACTTC.

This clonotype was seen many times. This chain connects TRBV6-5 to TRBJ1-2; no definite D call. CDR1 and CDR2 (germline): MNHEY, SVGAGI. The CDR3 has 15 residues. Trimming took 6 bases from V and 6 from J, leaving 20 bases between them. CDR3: CASSHRGSMADGYTF. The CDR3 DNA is TGTGCCAGCAGCCATCGGGGTTCGATGGCAGATGGCTACACCTTC.

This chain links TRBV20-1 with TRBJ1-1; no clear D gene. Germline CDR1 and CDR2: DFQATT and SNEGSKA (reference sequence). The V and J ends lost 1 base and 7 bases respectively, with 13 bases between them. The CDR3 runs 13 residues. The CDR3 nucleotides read TGCAGTGCTAGAGCCAACTTAGGGTATGAAGCTTTCTTT. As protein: CSARANLGYEAFF.

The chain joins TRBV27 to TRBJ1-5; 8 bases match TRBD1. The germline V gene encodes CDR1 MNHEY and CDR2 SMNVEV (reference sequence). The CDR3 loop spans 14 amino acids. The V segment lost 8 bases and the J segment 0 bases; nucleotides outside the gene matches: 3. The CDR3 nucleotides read TGTGCCAGCCAGGACAGGGATAGCAATCAGCCCCAGCATTTT. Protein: CASQDRDSNQPQHF.

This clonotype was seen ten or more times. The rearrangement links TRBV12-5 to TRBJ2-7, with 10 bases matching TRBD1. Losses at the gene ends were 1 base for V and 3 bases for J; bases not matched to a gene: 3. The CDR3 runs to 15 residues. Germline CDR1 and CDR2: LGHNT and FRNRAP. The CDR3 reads CASGLGDRGNYEQYF. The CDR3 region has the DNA TGTGCTAGTGGTTTGGGGGACAGGGGCAACTACGAGCAGTACTTC.

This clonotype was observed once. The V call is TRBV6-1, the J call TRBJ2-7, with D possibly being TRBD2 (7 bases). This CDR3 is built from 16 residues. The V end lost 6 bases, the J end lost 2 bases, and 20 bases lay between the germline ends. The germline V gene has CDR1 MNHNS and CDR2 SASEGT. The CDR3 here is CASRRGASGGPYEQYF. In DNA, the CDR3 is TGTGCCAGCAGGAGGGGGGCCTCGGGAGGCCCCTACGAGCAGTACTTC.

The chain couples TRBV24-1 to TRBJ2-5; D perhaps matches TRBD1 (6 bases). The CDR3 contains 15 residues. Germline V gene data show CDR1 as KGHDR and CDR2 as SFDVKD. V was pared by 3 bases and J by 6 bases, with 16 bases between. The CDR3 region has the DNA TGTGCCACCAGTGATCCAAGCACAGGGAAACAGACCCAGTACTTC. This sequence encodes CATSDPSTGKQTQYF.

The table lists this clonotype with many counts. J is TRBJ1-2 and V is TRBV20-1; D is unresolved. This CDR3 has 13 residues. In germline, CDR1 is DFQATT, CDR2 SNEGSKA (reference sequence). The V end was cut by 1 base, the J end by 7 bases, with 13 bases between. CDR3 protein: CSARVLWSVGYTF. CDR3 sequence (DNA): TGCAGTGCTAGAGTTCTGTGGTCGGTTGGCTACACCTTC.

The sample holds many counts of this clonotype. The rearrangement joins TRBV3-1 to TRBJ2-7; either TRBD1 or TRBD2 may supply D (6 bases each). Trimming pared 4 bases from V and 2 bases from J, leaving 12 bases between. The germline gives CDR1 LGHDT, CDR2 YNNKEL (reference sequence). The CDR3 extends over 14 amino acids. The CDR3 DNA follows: TGTGCCAGCAGCCCCCGTGGGGGGCCCTACGAGCAGTACTTC. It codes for CASSPRGGPYEQYF.

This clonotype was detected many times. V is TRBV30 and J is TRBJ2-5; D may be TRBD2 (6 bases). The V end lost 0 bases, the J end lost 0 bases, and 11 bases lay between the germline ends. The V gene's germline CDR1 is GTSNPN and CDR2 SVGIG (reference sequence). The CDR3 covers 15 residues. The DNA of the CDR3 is TGTGCCTGGAGTGTACCTCGGGGGTACCAAGAGACCCAGTACTTC. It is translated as CAWSVPRGYQETQYF. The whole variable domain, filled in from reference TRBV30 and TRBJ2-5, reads SQTIHQWPATLVQPVGSPLSLECTVEGTSNPNLYWYRQAAGRGLQLLFYSVGIGQISSEVPQNLSASRPQDRQFILSSKKLLLSDSGFYLCAWSVPRGYQETQYFGPGTRLLVL.